These 28 T cell receptor beta chains share one sample of origin, sequenced in a study of T cells after yellow fever vaccination. TCRdb redid the calling of the 5' RACE reads with MiXCR, one entry per CDR3 protein. The profile shows about 58,000 distinct CDR3 sequences, around 6.1% of them singletons. Sample: PBMCs, either bulk or a sorted T-cell subset (CD4+, CD8+, memory, or dextramer-sorted; not recorded which), taken on the day of the yellow fever booster vaccination. The receptors shown here come from a man aged 18-30 years who received the YFV17D yellow fever vaccine.

The CDR3 reads CATLNIGEDTQYF. CDR3 DNA: TGTGCCACCTTGAATATCGGTGAAGATACGCAGTATTTT. V and J are TRBV12-3 or TRBV12-4 and TRBJ2-3; D unresolved. V was cut by 10 bases and J by 5 bases, with 16 bases left in between. This CDR3 has 13 amino acids.

This clonotype has just a few counts. In DNA form, the CDR3 reads TGCGCCAGCAGCCAAGATAGGGGACAGGGGGCTTGGGGTGAAAAACTGTTTTTT. Amino acids: CASSQDRGQGAWGEKLFF. V is TRBV4-3 and J is TRBJ1-4; 12 bases are shared with TRBD1. In germline, CDR1 is LGHNA, CDR2 YSLEER. The CDR3 consists of 18 residues. Trimming took 0 bases from V and 7 from J; bases not matched to a gene: 9.

There are many counts of this clonotype. The J gene is TRBJ2-7, the V gene TRBV6-6, with a tentative D call TRBD1 (6 bases). The V end was cut by 6 bases, the J end by 2 bases, with 20 bases between. Germline V gene sequence: CDR1 MNHNY, CDR2 SVGAGI (reference sequence). This CDR3 has 16 amino acids. The CDR3 DNA follows: TGTGCCAGCAGCCTAACCCGACAGGTTCGGACCTACGAGCAGTACTTC. Protein sequence: CASSLTRQVRTYEQYF.

A few counts support this clonotype. This rearrangement joins TRBV5-6 to TRBJ1-5; D unclear. The V gene lost 0 bases and the J gene lost 4 bases, with 5 bases spanning the gap. Germline V gene data show CDR1 as SGHDT and CDR2 as YYEEEE. The CDR3 loop spans 13 amino acids. Here the CDR3 reads CASSLGRNQPQHF. CDR3 nucleotide sequence: TGTGCCAGCAGCTTGGGTCGGAATCAGCCCCAGCATTTT.

This sequence joins TRBV7-7 and TRBJ1-1; D might be TRBD1 (5 bases). CDR1 and CDR2 (germline): SSHAT, FNYEAQ (reference sequence). V was cut by 2 bases and J by 8 bases, with 12 bases left in between. This CDR3 region has 13 residues. The CDR3 spells CASSLFAGGEAFF. The CDR3 DNA follows: TGTGCCAGCAGCTTATTCGCCGGGGGAGAAGCTTTCTTT.

This clonotype was counted between two and nine times. The V gene is TRBV7-9, the J gene TRBJ2-1, with 7 bases lining up with TRBD2. V lost 7 bases and J lost 6; bases outside the gene matches: 9. The length of the CDR3 is 14 residues. CDR1 and CDR2 (germline): SEHNR, FQNEAQ (reference sequence). This CDR3 reads CASTTQAGSNEQFF. CDR3 sequence (DNA): TGTGCCAGCACCACTCAAGCGGGATCCAATGAGCAGTTCTTC.

This clonotype was counted many times. The J gene is TRBJ1-3, the V gene TRBV15, with D possibly being TRBD1 (5 bases). V was trimmed by 7 bases and J by 3 bases, leaving 10 bases between them. The CDR3 runs 13 residues. Germline V gene lookup returns CDR1 LNHNV and CDR2 YYDKDF (reference sequence). The CDR3 sequence: CATKPGLGNTIYF. CDR3 sequence (DNA): TGTGCCACCAAACCGGGGCTTGGAAACACCATATATTTT.

In this sample, this clonotype turned up many times. The chain links TRBV11-2 to TRBJ1-1, with D hard to call. V lost 2 bases and J 0 bases, leaving 4 bases between the germline ends. This CDR3 spans 13 amino acids. In germline, CDR1 is SGHAT, CDR2 FQNNGV. The CDR3 protein is CASSLSLNTEAFF. CDR3 bases: TGTGCCAGCAGCTTATCCCTGAACACTGAAGCTTTCTTT.

This clonotype was detected ten times or more. The chain is built from TRBV5-1 and TRBJ1-2, with D unresolved. Trimming cost V 6 bases and J 8 bases, with 11 bases left between them. Germline values: CDR1 SGHRS, CDR2 YFSETQ. The CDR3 has 11 amino acids. The CDR3 DNA is TGCGCCAGCATGGGTGGCTCGGGCTACACCTTC. Its translation: CASMGGSGYTF.

This chain joins TRBV11-2 and TRBJ1-1; D possibly corresponds to TRBD1 (5 bases). V lost 5 bases to trimming and J lost 1 base, with 20 bases between them. The germline V gene has CDR1 SGHAT and CDR2 FQNNGV. There are 17 residues in the CDR3. Written as DNA, the CDR3 is TGTGCCAGCAGCACAGGCCTCTTTGGGGATGGGAACACTGAAGCTTTCTTT. It encodes CASSTGLFGDGNTEAFF. Looking up the rest from reference TRBV11-2 and TRBJ1-1 gives the full variable domain: EAGVAQSPRYKIIEKRQSVAFWCNPISGHATLYWYQQILGQGPKLLIQFQNNGVVDDSQLPKDRFSAERLKGVDSTLKIQPAKLEDSAVYLCASSTGLFGDGNTEAFFGQGTRLTVV.

This clonotype was counted only a few times. The chain has TRBV20-1 and TRBJ2-6; D uncertain. There are 14 residues in the CDR3. The germline V gene has CDR1 DFQATT and CDR2 SNEGSKA (reference sequence). Trimming left V 0 bases short and J 2 bases short, with 5 bases between. CDR3 nucleotides: TGCAGTGCTAGAGATGCGGCTGGGGCCAACGTCCTGACTTTC. Translation: CSARDAAGANVLTF.

This clonotype was observed many times. This CDR3 reads CASSLTPGQGSQPQHF. DNA of the CDR3: TGTGCCAGCAGTTTAACACCGGGACAGGGGAGTCAGCCCCAGCATTTT. V is TRBV27 and J is TRBJ1-5; TRBD1 agrees at 10 bases. The ends lost 2 bases at V and 6 bases at J; junction bases unmatched: 7. The V gene's germline CDR1 is MNHEY and CDR2 SMNVEV (reference sequence). CDR3 length: 16 amino acids.

This sequence joins TRBV7-9 and TRBJ2-1, with TRBD1 matching over 7 bases. This CDR3 comprises 14 residues. The germline V gene encodes CDR1 SEHNR and CDR2 FQNEAQ (reference sequence). The V and J ends lost 5 bases and 2 bases, in that order; junction bases with no gene match: 3. CDR3 DNA sequence: TGTGCCAGCAGCCTAGGGACAGCCTACAATGAGCAGTTCTTC. It codes for CASSLGTAYNEQFF.

The rearrangement uses TRBV9 and TRBJ2-4; 9 nucleotides agree with TRBD1. The CDR3 totals 12 residues. CDR1 SGDLS and CDR2 YYNGEE come from the germline V gene. With V trimmed by 5 bases and J by 9 bases, 3 bases remained unmatched. CDR3 sequence (DNA): TGTGCCAGCAGTGCGGGACAGGGCATTCAGTACTTC. This gives the protein CASSAGQGIQYF.

This clonotype occurred many times. The rearrangement links TRBV4-1 to TRBJ2-5; TRBD2 aligns across 11 bases. Germline lookup yields CDR1 MGHRA and CDR2 YSYEKL. The V gene end was trimmed by 4 bases and the J gene end by 5 bases; junction bases not matched to a gene: 12. This CDR3 is built from 17 residues. DNA for the CDR3: TGCGCCAGCAGCCGCCAGACTAGCGGGGAGGGGAAGGAGACCCAGTACTTC. Translating it yields CASSRQTSGEGKETQYF.

This clonotype was seen ten or more times. V is TRBV20-1 and J is TRBJ2-7; no reliable D call. CDR3 length: 14 residues. The V end lost 0 bases, the J end lost 1 base, and 10 bases lay between the germline ends. Germline V gene sequence: CDR1 DFQATT, CDR2 SNEGSKA (reference sequence). The CDR3 region is CSARDRKSSYEQYF. In DNA, the CDR3 is TGCAGTGCTAGAGATCGGAAAAGTTCCTACGAGCAGTACTTC.

CDR3 protein: CASSQVGTDNSYEQYF. CDR3 nucleotides: TGCGCCAGCAGCCAAGTAGGAACAGATAACTCCTACGAGCAGTACTTC. This sequence joins TRBV4-1 and TRBJ2-7; D unresolved. Germline V gene lookup returns CDR1 MGHRA and CDR2 YSYEKL. There are 16 residues in the CDR3. V was shortened by 1 base and J by 0 bases, with 13 bases between the two germline ends.

This clonotype has a handful of counts. The rearrangement links TRBV25-1 to TRBJ1-3; 8 bases map to TRBD1. The CDR3 has 13 residues. The germline V gene encodes CDR1 MGHDK and CDR2 SYGVNS. Germline trimming cut 6 bases from V and 6 bases from J; bases unmatched to any gene: 4. This CDR3 reads CASSRQGTNTIYF. The DNA of the CDR3 is TGTGCCAGCAGCAGACAGGGGACAAACACCATATATTTT.

This chain connects TRBV6-1 to TRBJ2-2, with 8 positions matching TRBD2. This CDR3 region has 15 residues. The germline gives CDR1 MNHNS, CDR2 SASEGT. Germline trimming cut 4 bases from V and 3 bases from J; bases unmatched to any gene: 4. The CDR3 sequence is CASSGSGGYTGELFF. DNA of the CDR3: TGTGCCAGCAGTGGTTCGGGGGGGTACACCGGGGAGCTGTTTTTT.

V usage is TRBV5-5 and J usage is TRBJ1-1, with D possibly being TRBD1 (5 bases). CDR1 is SGHKS and CDR2 is YYEKEE in the germline V gene (reference sequence). V lost 4 bases and J lost 1, with 14 bases in between. The CDR3 is made up of 15 amino acids. Here the CDR3 reads CASSPEGWGNTEAFF. CDR3 nucleotides: TGTGCCAGCAGCCCGGAGGGGTGGGGGAACACTGAAGCTTTCTTT.

The V call is TRBV6-6, the J call TRBJ2-2; 8 bases map to TRBD1. The CDR3 has 16 residues. The V segment lost 5 bases and the J segment 4 bases; nucleotides outside the gene matches: 9. Per the germline V gene, CDR1 is MNHNY and CDR2 is SVGAGI (reference sequence). The CDR3 spells CASSAGTGGFTGELFF. CDR3 sequence (DNA): TGTGCCAGCAGTGCCGGGACAGGTGGATTCACCGGGGAGCTGTTTTTT.

The chain couples TRBV5-6 to TRBJ2-2; 8 bases are a match to TRBD1. J was trimmed by 8 bases and V by 4 bases; bases with no gene match: 7. CDR3 size: 14 residues. Germline CDR1 is SGHDT and CDR2 is YYEEEE. This CDR3 reads CASSKQGARGELFF. In DNA form, the CDR3 reads TGTGCCAGCAGCAAGCAGGGGGCGCGGGGGGAGCTGTTTTTT.

This clonotype was counted many times. The genes are TRBV10-3 and TRBJ2-1; D tentatively fits TRBD1 or TRBD2 (5 bases each). V lost 0 bases and J 4 bases, leaving 7 bases between the germline ends. The CDR3 length is 14 residues. Germline lookup yields CDR1 ENHRY and CDR2 SYGVKD. CDR3 region: CAISESGTYNEQFF. CDR3 nucleotides: TGTGCCATCAGTGAGTCCGGGACGTACAATGAGCAGTTCTTC.

The V call is TRBV11-3, the J call TRBJ2-1, with 11 bases that match TRBD2. Germline CDR1 SGHNT, CDR2 YENEEA. CDR3 size: 16 residues. Trimming removed 5 bases from V and 5 bases from J; junction bases left unmatched: 8. The CDR3 here is CASSPPTSGTNNEQFF. The CDR3 DNA is TGTGCCAGCAGCCCGCCGACTAGCGGGACAAACAATGAGCAGTTCTTC.

This clonotype was counted ten times or more. The gene calls are TRBV20-1 and TRBJ2-5; D assignment may be TRBD1 or TRBD2 (5 bases each). V lost 1 base to trimming and J lost 7 bases, with 31 bases between them. Germline CDR1 DFQATT, CDR2 SNEGSKA (reference sequence). This CDR3 is 19 amino acids long. The CDR3 loop reads CSARGGSLEVHYPESTQYF. The CDR3 DNA is TGCAGTGCTAGAGGGGGGTCGCTGGAGGTCCACTATCCGGAGTCGACCCAGTACTTC.

This clonotype was observed a handful of times. The chain is built from TRBV4-1 and TRBJ1-1; D uncertain. CDR3 size: 14 residues. CDR1 is MGHRA, CDR2 YSYEKL, per germline. Trimming shortened V by 4 bases and J by 4 bases, and 13 bases separated the two germline ends. The CDR3 reads CASSPYGPATEAFF. CDR3 nucleotides: TGCGCCAGCAGCCCATATGGGCCCGCCACTGAAGCTTTCTTT.

This clonotype occurred a few times. V gene TRBV4-1 combines with J gene TRBJ1-6; 9 positions match TRBD1. CDR3 length: 17 residues. CDR1 and CDR2 (germline): MGHRA, YSYEKL. Trimming removed 2 bases from V and 7 bases from J; junction bases left unmatched: 9. CDR3 amino acids: CASSQPTGGLLNSPLHF. As DNA, the CDR3 is TGCGCCAGCAGCCAACCGACAGGGGGTCTACTGAATTCACCCCTCCACTTT.

This chain joins TRBV9 and TRBJ2-3, with a possible D match to TRBD1 (6 bases). Germline CDR1 reads SGDLS; CDR2 reads YYNGEE. The V end lost 6 bases, the J end lost 2 bases, and 13 bases lay between the germline ends. The CDR3 is 14 residues long. CDR3: CASTGGQITDTQYF. The CDR3, as DNA: TGTGCCAGCACCGGAGGACAGATCACAGATACGCAGTATTTT.